The sequence of this T cell receptor (beta chain) was determined in a study of T cells after yellow fever vaccination. 5'RACE template switching generated TCR cDNA, adding a universal primer site and UMIs. TCRdb re-analysed the 5' RACE reads in MiXCR, keeping a single row per CDR3 protein. The sample lists about 63,000 distinct CDR3 sequences, roughly 7.3% occurring once. This clonotype appeared many times. This specimen was CD8+ T cells sorted from PBMCs, taken 15 days after the yellow fever booster vaccination. The origin of this receptor is a man aged 30-40 years who received the YFV17D yellow fever vaccine.

Written as DNA, the CDR3 is TGCAGTGGCGGGGCGGGCAACGAGCAGTACTTC. Translating gives CSGGAGNEQYF. The chain combines TRBV29-1 with TRBJ2-7, with a tentative D call TRBD2 (6 bases). The CDR3 spans 11 residues. Germline V gene data show CDR1 as SQVTM and CDR2 as ANQGSEA.